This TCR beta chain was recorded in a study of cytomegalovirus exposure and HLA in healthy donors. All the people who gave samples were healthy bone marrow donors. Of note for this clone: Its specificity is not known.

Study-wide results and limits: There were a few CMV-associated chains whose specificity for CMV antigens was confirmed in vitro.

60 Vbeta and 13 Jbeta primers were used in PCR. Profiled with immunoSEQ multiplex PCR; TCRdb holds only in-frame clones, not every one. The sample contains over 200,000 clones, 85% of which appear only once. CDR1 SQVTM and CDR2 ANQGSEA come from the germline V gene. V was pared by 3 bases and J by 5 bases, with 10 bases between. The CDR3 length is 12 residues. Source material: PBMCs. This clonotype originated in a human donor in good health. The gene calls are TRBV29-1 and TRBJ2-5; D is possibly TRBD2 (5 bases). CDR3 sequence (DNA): TGCAGCGTTGAGGAGGCGGCGGAGACCCAGTACTTC. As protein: CSVEEAAETQYF.